This T cell receptor beta chain was sequenced during a study of human T cells and chemical hapten exposure. For the library, individual cDNA molecules each received unique molecular identifiers. TCRdb called the RACE reads again in MiXCR, with one record for every CDR3 protein. The sample contains fewer than 140,000 distinct CDR3 sequences, approximately 12% of which appear only once. Study-wide results and limits: Donors were affected by alopecia, so their immune reaction might vary from that of healthy individuals. Counts of TCRs above 1 in 1000 frequency stayed unchanged with DPC sensitization.

The CDR3 extends over 17 amino acids. V lost 0 bases to trimming and J lost 3 bases; unmatched junction nucleotides: 10. CDR1 is LGHDT, CDR2 YNNKEL, per germline (reference sequence). The sample's time point: pre-sensitization, week 0. The treatment: therapeutic diphenylcyclopropenone sensitization with weekly scalp DPC. To note about this clonotype: What it binds is unknown.

The source material was whole blood, sampled in connection with sensitization to the hapten diphenylcyclopropenone (DPC). The clonotype originates from a woman in her fifties or sixties with alopecia areata. Some clones in this sample may be carry-over from other donors' samples. The chain employs TRBV3-1 and TRBJ1-2, with 7 bases identical to TRBD1. In DNA form, the CDR3 reads TGTGCCAGCAGCCAAGATCTTAAGGTAGACAGGGACTATGGCTACACCTTC. This encodes CASSQDLKVDRDYGYTF. The full variable domain, rest sourced from reference TRBV3-1 and TRBJ1-2, is DTAVSQTPKYLVTQMGNDKSIKCEQNLGHDTMYWYKQDSKKFLKIMFSYNNKELIINETVPNRFSPKSPDKAHLNLHINSLELGDSAVYFCASSQDLKVDRDYGYTFGSGTRLTVV.